Listed here is a single TCR beta chain. The data were taken from a study of blood T cell repertoires in COVID-19. Turning to the study itself: Whether acute or convalescent, the COVID-19 samples came from the United States, Italy and Spain. T cells, B-cell-depleted T cells, or PBMCs provided the cDNA or gDNA that served as material.

Under the authors' procedure: Reference gene primer amplification yielded estimated nucleated cell counts. Data came from immunoSEQ multiplex PCR; TCRdb stores just in-frame clones and leaves some out. V, J and clone size reflect that table, while D and trimming were determined from the DNA. Seen here are more than 110,000 clones, about 82% observed once, and the top ten hold 4.5%. This receptor was identified in an elderly woman with active or convalescent COVID-19. The sequenced material came from peripheral blood.

The CDR3 reads CASREQGSGNTIYF. The CDR3 DNA reads TGTGCCAGCAGAGAACAGGGGTCTGGAAACACCATATATTTT. The V gene is TRBV28, the J gene TRBJ1-3; 7 bases map to TRBD1. The germline gives CDR1 MDHEN, CDR2 SYDVKM. The CDR3 spans 14 residues. V was clipped by 6 bases and J by 1 base; unmatched bases: 3.